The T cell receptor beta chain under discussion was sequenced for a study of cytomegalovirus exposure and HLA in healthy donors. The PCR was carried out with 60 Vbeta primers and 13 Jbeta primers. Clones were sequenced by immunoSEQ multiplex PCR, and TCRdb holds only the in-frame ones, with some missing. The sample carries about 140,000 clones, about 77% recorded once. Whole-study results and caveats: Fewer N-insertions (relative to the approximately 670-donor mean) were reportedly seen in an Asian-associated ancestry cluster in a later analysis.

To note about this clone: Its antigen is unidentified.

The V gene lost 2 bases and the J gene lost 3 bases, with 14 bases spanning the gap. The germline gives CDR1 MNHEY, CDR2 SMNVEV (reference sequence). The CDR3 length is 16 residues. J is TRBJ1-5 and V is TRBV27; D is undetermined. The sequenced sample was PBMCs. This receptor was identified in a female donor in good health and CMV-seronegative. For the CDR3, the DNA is TGTGCCAGCAGTTTAACGGCGGAGGCTATCAATCAGCCCCAGCATTTT. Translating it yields CASSLTAEAINQPQHF.